The 31 T cell receptor beta chains below come from one sample, sequenced in a study of memory CD4+ T cells and cytomegalovirus serostatus. Assay used: immunoSEQ multiplex PCR; TCRdb lists only in-frame clones, some missing. The table has about 50,000 clones, around 77% seen once; the top ten hold approximately 0.58%. Single viable CD3+CD4+CD8-CD45RO+ cells were sorted as the memory CD4+ T cells. Sequenced input: memory CD4+ T cells from blood. The receptors derive from an adult in good health and CMV-seronegative.

This clone has a single count. CDR3 amino acids: CSVNTGDTGELFF. The DNA for the CDR3 is TGCAGCGTGAATACAGGGGACACCGGGGAGCTGTTTTTT. The chain couples TRBV29-1 to TRBJ2-2; 7 positions agree with TRBD1. CDR3 length equals 13 residues. CDR1 and CDR2 from the germline V gene are SQVTM and ANQGSEA. V shed 6 bases, J shed 3 bases, and the junction held 4 bases outside the gene matches.

The genes are TRBV7-2 and TRBJ1-2, with TRBD1 matching over 8 bases. With 5 bases clipped from V and 4 bases from J, the junction kept 9 bases outside the gene matches. This CDR3 spans 15 amino acids. The germline V gene encodes CDR1 SGHTA and CDR2 FQGNSA. CDR3 in DNA: TGTGCCAGCAGCACCTCACAGGGGGGTAGCTATGGCTACACCTTC. It codes for CASSTSQGGSYGYTF.

The chain joins TRBV11-2 to TRBJ1-2, with a possible D match to TRBD1 (6 bases). The germline V gene encodes CDR1 SGHAT and CDR2 FQNNGV. V shed 3 bases and J shed 6 bases, with 14 bases lying between them. CDR3 size: 14 residues. The CDR3 DNA sequence: TGTGCCAGCAGCTTTGGTCAGGGGAGAGATGGCTACACCTTC. It codes for CASSFGQGRDGYTF.

The gene calls are TRBV6-1 and TRBJ2-7; D remains ambiguous. CDR1 and CDR2 (germline): MNHNS, SASEGT. V lost 5 bases to trimming and J lost 0 bases, with 11 bases between them. This CDR3 comprises 14 residues. CDR3 nucleotide sequence: TGTGCCAGCAGTACCGAGTACTACTCCTACGAGCAGTACTTC. Amino acids: CASSTEYYSYEQYF.

The chain recombines TRBV2 with TRBJ2-3; D remains unclear. Germline V gene sequence: CDR1 SNHLY, CDR2 FYNNEI. This CDR3 has 14 residues. Deletions cut 4 bases from V and 0 bases from J, with 8 bases between. DNA for the CDR3: TGTGCCAGCAGTGTAGGCCCTAGCACAGATACGCAGTATTTT. Protein: CASSVGPSTDTQYF.

This clone has only one observation. The V and J genes are TRBV9 and TRBJ2-7, with TRBD1 identical over 8 bases. The CDR3 spans 14 residues. Per the germline V gene, CDR1 is SGDLS and CDR2 is YYNGEE. V lost 3 bases, J lost 2 bases, and 4 bases stayed unmatched. Written as DNA, the CDR3 is TGTGCCAGCAGCGGGGGGGACAGGACCTACGAGCAGTACTTC. Its protein product is CASSGGDRTYEQYF.

The chain uses TRBV19 and TRBJ1-2; no reliable D call. Germline-derived CDR1 and CDR2 are LNHDA and SQIVND (reference sequence). The CDR3 covers 15 residues. Deletions cut 5 bases from V and 4 bases from J, with 17 bases between. CDR3 DNA sequence: TGTGCCAGTAGTGAGTGGGGAGCAGATAGCTATGGCTACACCTTC. This gives the protein CASSEWGADSYGYTF.

The chain carries TRBV7-9 and TRBJ1-2, with a tentative D call TRBD1 (6 bases). This CDR3 has 14 amino acids. From germline, CDR1 is SEHNR and CDR2 FQNEAQ (reference sequence). V was clipped by 8 bases and J by 7 bases, with 20 bases between them. CDR3 amino acids: CASDHRGSDSGYTF. The CDR3 DNA follows: TGTGCCAGCGATCATAGGGGGTCAGACTCTGGCTACACCTTC.

The rearrangement links TRBV7-2 to TRBJ2-7; TRBD2 is a possible D gene (5 bases). V was shortened by 1 base and J by 4 bases, with 11 bases between the two germline ends. The V gene's germline CDR1 is SGHTA and CDR2 FQGNSA. The CDR3 contains 14 residues. The CDR3 DNA follows: TGTGCCAGCAGCTTAGACGGGGAAGGATACGAGCAGTACTTC. This gives the protein CASSLDGEGYEQYF.

This clone was detected only a few times. This chain uses TRBV14 with TRBJ2-4; maybe TRBD2 (5 bases). Trimming took 4 bases from V and 0 from J, leaving 7 bases between them. CDR1 SGHDN and CDR2 FVKESK come from the germline V gene. This CDR3 is built from 14 residues. The DNA for the CDR3 is TGTGCCAGCAGCCGGGAGCTAGCCAAAAACATTCAGTACTTC. This codes for CASSRELAKNIQYF.

V gene TRBV5-1 combines with J gene TRBJ2-7; TRBD1 or TRBD2 may be the D gene (5 bases each). This CDR3 spans 13 amino acids. V lost 5 bases, J lost 3 bases, and 12 bases lay in between. Germline CDR1 is SGHRS and CDR2 is YFSETQ. The CDR3 nucleotides read TGCGCCAGCAGTCCAGAGGGGATCTACGAGCAGTACTTC. Translating gives CASSPEGIYEQYF.

This clone has only a few counts. This chain uses TRBV30 with TRBJ1-2; D is uncertain. The V end lost 3 bases, the J end lost 3 bases, and 14 bases lay between the germline ends. This CDR3 has 14 amino acids. Per germline, CDR1 GTSNPN and CDR2 SVGIG (reference sequence). The chain's CDR3 is CAWSNPTADYGYTF. The DNA for the CDR3 is TGTGCCTGGAGCAATCCAACAGCGGACTATGGCTACACCTTC.

V and J are TRBV27 and TRBJ1-1; the D is unclear. Deletions cut 7 bases from V and 5 bases from J, with 20 bases between. The CDR3 spans 15 residues. Germline loops: CDR1 MNHEY, CDR2 SMNVEV (reference sequence). The CDR3 nucleotides read TGTGCCAGCATCTTATTCGGGCCGTTGAGGACTGAAGCTTTCTTT. Its translation: CASILFGPLRTEAFF.

The V and J genes are TRBV7-6 and TRBJ1-1; tentative D call: TRBD1 (6 bases). Per the germline V gene, CDR1 is SGHVS and CDR2 is FNYEAQ. The CDR3 has 16 amino acids. Trimming removed 0 bases at V and 5 bases at J, with 16 bases between. DNA for the CDR3: TGTGCCAGCAGCTTAGCGGTCTCGGGGGCAGCAACTGAAGCTTTCTTT. This gives the protein CASSLAVSGAATEAFF.

The CDR3 DNA is TGTGCCAGTAGTTCCGCTTCAACTAGAGGTACGCAGTATTTT. It encodes CASSSASTRGTQYF. The chain recombines TRBV19 with TRBJ2-3, with TRBD2 as a possible D gene (5 bases). The ends were cut back, 5 bases at V and 8 bases at J, with 17 bases in the middle. The CDR3 loop spans 14 amino acids. Germline values: CDR1 LNHDA, CDR2 SQIVND (reference sequence).

In DNA form, the CDR3 reads TGTGCCAGCAGCTTGAGGGCCGGACTTAACTATGGCTACACCTTC. Protein: CASSLRAGLNYGYTF. The V call is TRBV5-8, the J call TRBJ1-2; D gene uncertain. The CDR3 is 15 residues long. Germline values: CDR1 SGHTS, CDR2 YDEGEE. Trimming left V 1 base short and J 1 base short, with 11 bases between.

This clone turned up a few times. The chain uses TRBV19 and TRBJ1-2, with D maybe TRBD1 (5 bases). Trimming took off 6 bases at V and 0 bases at J, with 14 bases between the two ends. CDR1 and CDR2 from the germline V gene are LNHDA and SQIVND (reference sequence). The length of the CDR3 is 15 residues. This chain's CDR3 is CASSFPGVTNYGYTF. CDR3 sequence (DNA): TGTGCCAGTAGCTTTCCGGGGGTTACTAACTATGGCTACACCTTC.

This clone showed up just a few times. The J gene is TRBJ1-6, the V gene TRBV7-9; a possible D gene is TRBD1 (6 bases). Trimming shortened V by 6 bases and J by 10 bases, and 10 bases separated the two germline ends. From germline, CDR1 is SEHNR and CDR2 FQNEAQ (reference sequence). The CDR3 runs to 12 residues. The CDR3 sequence is CASRIGGSPLHF. DNA for the CDR3: TGTGCCAGCAGAATAGGGGGATCACCCCTCCACTTT. Complete variable domain (other parts from reference TRBV7-9 and TRBJ1-6): DTGVSQNPRHKITKRGQNVTFRCDPISEHNRLYWYRQTLGQGPEFLTYFQNEAQLEKSRLLSDRFSAERPKGSFSTLEIQRTEQGDSAMYLCASRIGGSPLHFGNGTRLTVT.

This clone was detected a few times. The rearrangement uses TRBV2 and TRBJ1-6; 8 bases are shared with TRBD1. CDR3 length: 17 amino acids. Trimming removed 5 bases from V and 0 bases from J; junction bases left unmatched: 6. Germline assignment: CDR1 SNHLY and CDR2 FYNNEI. CDR3 nucleotide sequence: TGTGCCAGCAGTCGGGACAGGTTAAGCTCCTATAATTCACCCCTCCACTTT. This translates into CASSRDRLSSYNSPLHF.

The chain recombines TRBV7-9 with TRBJ1-3; D remains ambiguous. The V end was cut by 1 base, the J end by 3 bases, with 1 base between. The CDR3 is 12 residues long. The V gene's germline CDR1 is SEHNR and CDR2 FQNEAQ (reference sequence). CDR3 bases: TGTGCCAGCAGCTTAGGTGGAAACACCATATATTTT. Its protein product is CASSLGGNTIYF.

This CDR3 reads CASSFVGQAPTEQYF. In DNA form, the CDR3 reads TGTGCCAGCAGCTTTGTAGGACAGGCCCCTACGGAGCAGTACTTC. The rearrangement joins TRBV11-2 to TRBJ2-7; 7 bases map to TRBD1. V shed 3 bases and J 7 bases; nucleotides not matched to a gene: 12. This CDR3 comprises 15 residues. Per the germline V gene, CDR1 is SGHAT and CDR2 is FQNNGV.

The CDR3 nucleotides read TGTGCCAGCAGCTTAGGGGGACAGGGAGTACCTGGGGCCAACGTCCTGACTTTC. This translates into CASSLGGQGVPGANVLTF. The chain employs TRBV11-3 and TRBJ2-6, with 9 bases matching TRBD1. CDR1 is SGHNT, CDR2 YENEEA, per germline. With V trimmed by 1 base and J by 2 bases, 6 bases remained unmatched. The CDR3 consists of 18 residues.

V usage is TRBV7-2 and J usage is TRBJ2-7, with D possibly matching TRBD2 (6 bases). The CDR3 length is 13 residues. V gave up 3 bases and J gave up 3 bases, with 9 bases separating them. The V gene's germline CDR1 is SGHTA and CDR2 FQGNSA. The CDR3 loop reads CASSLGRNYEQYF. CDR3 coding DNA: TGTGCCAGCAGCTTGGGGAGGAACTACGAGCAGTACTTC.

The V call is TRBV11-2, the J call TRBJ2-2; D might be TRBD2 (6 bases). The CDR3 spans 18 residues. Germline values: CDR1 SGHAT, CDR2 FQNNGV. With 5 bases removed from V and 0 bases from J, the gap between germline ends came to 19 bases. CDR3 sequence reads: CASSLRRGIGANTGELFF. DNA for the CDR3: TGTGCCAGCAGCCTTAGGAGGGGAATTGGAGCGAACACCGGGGAGCTGTTTTTT.

V usage is TRBV6-5 and J usage is TRBJ1-2; the D is unclear. Trimming shortened V by 8 bases and J by 14 bases, and 24 bases separated the two germline ends. The CDR3 totals 13 residues. Germline CDR1 is MNHEY and CDR2 is SVGAGI. CDR3 nucleotide sequence: TGTGCCAGCCGAGAGGGTGGTATGGGTGCGGGGACCTTC. Protein sequence: CASREGGMGAGTF.

The chain employs TRBV5-6 and TRBJ1-2; 12 bases match TRBD1. V dropped 2 bases and J dropped 2; count of bases not matched to a gene: 4. The CDR3 runs 16 residues. Germline loops: CDR1 SGHDT, CDR2 YYEEEE. CDR3 nucleotide sequence: TGTGCCAGCAGCTTCGGTGGGACAGGGGGCAACTATGGCTACACCTTC. Translating it yields CASSFGGTGGNYGYTF.

The rearrangement links TRBV7-9 to TRBJ1-6; perhaps TRBD1 as D (6 bases). The CDR3 is made up of 14 amino acids. The V and J ends lost 5 bases and 9 bases respectively, with 14 bases between them. Germline-derived CDR1 and CDR2 are SEHNR and FQNEAQ (reference sequence). CDR3 in amino acids: CASSRNPQGSPLHF. DNA of the CDR3: TGTGCCAGCAGCCGAAACCCACAGGGTTCACCCCTCCACTTT.

V is TRBV6-5 and J is TRBJ1-5; tentative D call: TRBD1 (5 bases). V was clipped by 8 bases and J by 0 bases, with 14 bases between them. Germline assignment: CDR1 MNHEY and CDR2 SVGAGI. The CDR3 is 15 amino acids. CDR3 region: CASASGRYSNQPQHF. The CDR3 bases are TGTGCCAGCGCCTCGGGGCGTTATAGCAATCAGCCCCAGCATTTT.

This chain links TRBV7-6 with TRBJ2-1, with 9 bases that match TRBD2. CDR1 and CDR2 from the germline V gene are SGHVS and FNYEAQ. The CDR3 is 17 amino acids. V lost 0 bases, J lost 6 bases, and 9 bases stayed unmatched. CDR3: CASSLARRGGLGNEQFF. In nucleotides, the CDR3 is TGTGCCAGCAGCTTAGCGAGGCGGGGGGGCCTAGGCAATGAGCAGTTCTTC.

V gene TRBV9 combines with J gene TRBJ2-3; D might be TRBD2 (5 bases). The CDR3 is 16 amino acids. Germline CDR1 reads SGDLS; CDR2 reads YYNGEE. With 0 bases removed from V and 2 bases from J, the gap between germline ends came to 13 bases. CDR3 DNA: TGTGCCAGCAGCGTAGAAGGAGGTGGGCACACAGATACGCAGTATTTT. Amino acids: CASSVEGGGHTDTQYF.

This chain uses TRBV5-6 with TRBJ1-5; D unclear. CDR3 length: 12 residues. Trimming took 0 bases from V and 2 from J, leaving 0 bases between them. Germline V gene sequence: CDR1 SGHDT, CDR2 YYEEEE. The CDR3 DNA reads TGTGCCAGCAGCTTGGGCAATCAGCCCCAGCATTTT. This sequence encodes CASSLGNQPQHF.